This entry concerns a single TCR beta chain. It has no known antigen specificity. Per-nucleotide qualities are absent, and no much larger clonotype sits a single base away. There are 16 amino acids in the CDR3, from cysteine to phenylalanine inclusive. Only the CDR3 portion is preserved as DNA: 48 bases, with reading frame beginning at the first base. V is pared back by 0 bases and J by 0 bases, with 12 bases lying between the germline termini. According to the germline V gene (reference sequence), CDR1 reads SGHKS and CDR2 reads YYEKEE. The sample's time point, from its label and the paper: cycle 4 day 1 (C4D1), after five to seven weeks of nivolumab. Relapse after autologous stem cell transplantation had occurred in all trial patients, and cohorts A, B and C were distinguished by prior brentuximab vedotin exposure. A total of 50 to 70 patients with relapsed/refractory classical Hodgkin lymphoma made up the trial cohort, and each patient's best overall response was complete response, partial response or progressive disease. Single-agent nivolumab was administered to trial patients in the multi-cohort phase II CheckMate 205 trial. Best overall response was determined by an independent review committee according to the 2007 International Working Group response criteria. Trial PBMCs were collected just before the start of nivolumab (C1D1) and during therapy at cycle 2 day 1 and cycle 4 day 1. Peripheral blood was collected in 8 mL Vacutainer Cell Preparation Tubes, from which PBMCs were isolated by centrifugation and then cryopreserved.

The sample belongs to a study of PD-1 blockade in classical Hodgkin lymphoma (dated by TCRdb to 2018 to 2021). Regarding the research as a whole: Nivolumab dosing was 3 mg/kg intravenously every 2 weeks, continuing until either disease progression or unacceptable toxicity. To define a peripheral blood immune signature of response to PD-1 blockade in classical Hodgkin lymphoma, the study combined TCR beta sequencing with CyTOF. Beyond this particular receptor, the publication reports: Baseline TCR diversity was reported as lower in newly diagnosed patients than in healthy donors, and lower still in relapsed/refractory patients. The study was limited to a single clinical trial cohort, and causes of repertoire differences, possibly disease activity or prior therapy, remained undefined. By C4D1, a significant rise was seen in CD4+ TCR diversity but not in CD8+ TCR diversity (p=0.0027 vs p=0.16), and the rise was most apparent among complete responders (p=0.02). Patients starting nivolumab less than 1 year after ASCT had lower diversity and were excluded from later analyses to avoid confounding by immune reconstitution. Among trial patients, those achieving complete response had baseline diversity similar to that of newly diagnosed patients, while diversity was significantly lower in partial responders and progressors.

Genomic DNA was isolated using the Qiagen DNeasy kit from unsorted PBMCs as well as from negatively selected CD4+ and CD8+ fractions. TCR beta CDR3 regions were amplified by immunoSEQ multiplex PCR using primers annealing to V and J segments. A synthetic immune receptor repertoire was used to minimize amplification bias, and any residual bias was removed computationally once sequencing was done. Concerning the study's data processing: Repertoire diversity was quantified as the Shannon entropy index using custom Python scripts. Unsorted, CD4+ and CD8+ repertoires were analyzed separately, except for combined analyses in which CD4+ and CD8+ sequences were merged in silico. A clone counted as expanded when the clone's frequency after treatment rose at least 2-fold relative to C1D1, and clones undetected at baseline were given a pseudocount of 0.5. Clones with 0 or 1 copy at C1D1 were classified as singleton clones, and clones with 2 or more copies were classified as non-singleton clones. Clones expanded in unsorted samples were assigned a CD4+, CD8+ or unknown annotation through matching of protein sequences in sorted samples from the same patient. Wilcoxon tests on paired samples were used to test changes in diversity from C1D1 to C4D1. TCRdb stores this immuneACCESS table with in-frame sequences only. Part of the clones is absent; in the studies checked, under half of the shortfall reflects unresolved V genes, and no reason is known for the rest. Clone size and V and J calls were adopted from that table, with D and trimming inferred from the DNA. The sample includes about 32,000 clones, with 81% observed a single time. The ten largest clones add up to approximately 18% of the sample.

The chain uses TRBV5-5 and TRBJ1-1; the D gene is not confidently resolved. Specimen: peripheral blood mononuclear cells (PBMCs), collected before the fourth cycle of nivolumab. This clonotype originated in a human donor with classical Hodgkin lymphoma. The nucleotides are TGTGCCAGCAGCTTGGGCAGGCGAGTTATGAACACTGAAGCTTTCTTT. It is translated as CASSLGRRVMNTEAFF.